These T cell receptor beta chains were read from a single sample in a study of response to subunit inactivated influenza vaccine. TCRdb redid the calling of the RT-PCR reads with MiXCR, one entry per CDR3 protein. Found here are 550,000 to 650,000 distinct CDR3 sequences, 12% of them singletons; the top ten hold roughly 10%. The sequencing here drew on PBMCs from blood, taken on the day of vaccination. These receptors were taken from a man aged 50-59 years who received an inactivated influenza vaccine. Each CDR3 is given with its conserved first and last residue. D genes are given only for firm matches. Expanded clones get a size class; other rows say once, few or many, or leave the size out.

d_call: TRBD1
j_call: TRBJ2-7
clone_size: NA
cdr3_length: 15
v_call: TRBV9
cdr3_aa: CASSPSGGQGSEQYF
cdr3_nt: TGTGCCAGCAGTCCTTCAGGAGGACAGGGGAGCGAGCAGTACTTC

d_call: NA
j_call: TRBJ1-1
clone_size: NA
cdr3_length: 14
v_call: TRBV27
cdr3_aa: CASTAAVGSTEAFF
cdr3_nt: TGTGCCAGCACCGCAGCAGTGGGAAGCACTGAAGCTTTCTTT

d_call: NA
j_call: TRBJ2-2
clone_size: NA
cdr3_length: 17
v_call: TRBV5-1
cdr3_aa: CASSLGLQGLSTGELFF
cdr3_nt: TGCGCCAGCAGCTTGGGCCTGCAGGGGCTAAGCACCGGGGAGCTGTTTTTT

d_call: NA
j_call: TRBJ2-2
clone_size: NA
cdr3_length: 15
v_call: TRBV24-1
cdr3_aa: CATSTGQRNTGELFF
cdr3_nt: TGTGCCACCAGTACGGGACAACGGAACACCGGGGAGCTGTTTTTT

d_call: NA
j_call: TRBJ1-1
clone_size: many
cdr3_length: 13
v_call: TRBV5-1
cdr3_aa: CASSPGINTEAFF
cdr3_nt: TGTGCCAGCTCACCTGGCATCAACACTGAAGCTTTCTTT

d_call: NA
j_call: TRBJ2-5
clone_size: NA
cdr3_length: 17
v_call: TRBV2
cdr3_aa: CASSGPQWDGLKETQYF
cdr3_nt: TGTGCCAGCAGTGGCCCCCAGTGGGACGGACTGAAAGAGACCCAGTACTTC

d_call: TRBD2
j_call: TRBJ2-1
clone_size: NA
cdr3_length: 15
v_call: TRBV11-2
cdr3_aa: CASGHGLAGVAEQFF
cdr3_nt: TGTGCCAGCGGCCACGGGCTAGCGGGAGTCGCTGAGCAGTTCTTC

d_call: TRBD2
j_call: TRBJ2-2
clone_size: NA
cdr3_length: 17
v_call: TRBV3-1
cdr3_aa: CASSQLPSGGLTGELFF
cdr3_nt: TGTGCCAGCAGCCAACTCCCTAGCGGGGGCCTCACCGGGGAGCTGTTTTTT

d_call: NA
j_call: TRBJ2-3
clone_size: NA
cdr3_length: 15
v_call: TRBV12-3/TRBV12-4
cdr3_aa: CASSFAGAFTDTQYF
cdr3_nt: TGTGCCAGCAGTTTTGCAGGGGCCTTCACAGATACGCAGTATTTT

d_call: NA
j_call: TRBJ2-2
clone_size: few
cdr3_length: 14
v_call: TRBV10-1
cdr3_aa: CASSDGTTTGELFF
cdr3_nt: TGCGCCAGCAGTGATGGGACGACCACCGGGGAGCTGTTTTTT

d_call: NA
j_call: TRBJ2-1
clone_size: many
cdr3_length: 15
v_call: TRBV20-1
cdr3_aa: CSAPSTNPNYNEQFF
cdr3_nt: TGCAGTGCTCCTTCGACTAATCCGAATTACAATGAGCAGTTCTTC

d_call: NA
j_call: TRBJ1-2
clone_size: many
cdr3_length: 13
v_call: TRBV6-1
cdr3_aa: CASSQDLGYGYTF
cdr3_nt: TGTGCCAGCAGTCAGGATCTAGGCTATGGCTACACCTTC

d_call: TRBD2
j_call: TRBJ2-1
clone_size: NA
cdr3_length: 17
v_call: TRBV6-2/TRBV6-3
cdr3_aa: CASSYSTSGTHYNEQFF
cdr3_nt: TGTGCCAGCAGTTACTCGACTAGCGGGACCCACTACAATGAGCAGTTCTTC

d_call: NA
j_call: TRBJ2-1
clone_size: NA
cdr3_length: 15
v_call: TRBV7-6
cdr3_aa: CASSLAASRNNEQFF
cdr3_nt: TGTGCCAGCAGCTTAGCGGCTAGTCGTAACAATGAGCAGTTCTTC